The 18 T cell receptor beta chains below were found in one sample sequenced in a study of cytomegalovirus exposure and HLA in healthy donors. The PCR ran on 60 Vbeta and 13 Jbeta primers. The assay was immunoSEQ multiplex PCR, and TCRdb's table has in-frame clones only and misses some. Of roughly 180,000 clones listed, 80% are singletons. Sequencing used PBMCs. The receptors come from a man younger than 40 in good health and CMV-seronegative.

The chain joins TRBV29-1 to TRBJ1-1; 8 bases line up with TRBD1. The CDR3 has 15 amino acids. J was trimmed by 5 bases and V by 2 bases; bases with no gene match: 10. Germline CDR1 SQVTM, CDR2 ANQGSEA. CDR3 region: CSVESQGAPVTEAFF. DNA for the CDR3: TGCAGCGTTGAAAGCCAGGGGGCGCCGGTTACTGAAGCTTTCTTT.

The chain recombines TRBV28 with TRBJ2-4; 9 nucleotides line up with TRBD1. Losses at the gene ends were 6 bases for V and 6 bases for J; bases not matched to a gene: 15. Germline assignment: CDR1 MDHEN and CDR2 SYDVKM. The CDR3 loop spans 17 amino acids. In nucleotides, the CDR3 is TGTGCCAGCAGCCCTCGTCCCGGGACAGGGTGGGGAAACATTCAGTACTTC. Residues: CASSPRPGTGWGNIQYF.

This chain uses TRBV30 with TRBJ2-3; 12 bases are shared with TRBD2. The CDR3 runs 13 residues. V dropped 5 bases and J dropped 4; count of bases not matched to a gene: 1. Germline-derived CDR1 and CDR2 are GTSNPN and SVGIG (reference sequence). Written as DNA, the CDR3 is TGTGCCTGGGCTAGCGGGGGGGCAGATACGCAGTATTTT. Translated: CAWASGGADTQYF.

The rearrangement joins TRBV18 to TRBJ2-3; 8 bases map to TRBD1. Losses at the gene ends were 3 bases for V and 2 bases for J; bases not matched to a gene: 4. CDR1 and CDR2 (germline): KGHSH, LQKENI. The CDR3 runs to 15 residues. The chain's CDR3 is CASSPSGQVTDTQYF. CDR3 in DNA: TGTGCCAGCTCACCTTCGGGACAGGTCACAGATACGCAGTATTTT.

This chain joins TRBV7-2 and TRBJ2-7, with D possibly TRBD2 on 5 matching bases. Trimming cost V 4 bases and J 7 bases, with 8 bases left between them. The CDR3 has 11 amino acids. The germline CDR1 and CDR2 sequences are SGHTA and FQGNSA. In DNA, the CDR3 is TGTGCCAGCAGCTCTAGAGGGGAGCAGTACTTC. It specifies CASSSRGEQYF.

A few counts support this clone. V gene TRBV28 combines with J gene TRBJ2-7; D may be TRBD1 (6 bases). In germline, CDR1 is MDHEN, CDR2 SYDVKM. The CDR3 covers 13 residues. Deletions cut 8 bases from V and 1 base from J, with 12 bases between. CDR3 bases: TGTGCCAGCCTGGGGGCTCCATCCTACGAGCAGTACTTC. Translation: CASLGAPSYEQYF.

The rearrangement uses TRBV6-5 and TRBJ2-2, with TRBD2 matching 9 bases. Unmatched junction bases numbered 4, after V lost 0 bases and J lost 5 bases. The CDR3 totals 16 residues. Per the germline V gene, CDR1 is MNHEY and CDR2 is SVGAGI. CDR3 amino acids: CASSYSGGGATGELFF. In DNA form, the CDR3 reads TGTGCCAGCAGTTACTCAGGCGGGGGGGCGACCGGGGAGCTGTTTTTT.

Note on this clone: Mismatch with germline at one junction end may stem from a read error. V gene TRBV7-7 combines with J gene TRBJ2-5; 9 nucleotides align to TRBD1. Germline V gives CDR1 SSHAT, CDR2 FNYEAQ (reference sequence). CDR3 size: 14 residues. As DNA, the CDR3 is TGTGCTAGCAGCCTGGACAGGGGATCTGAGACCCAGTACTTC. It translates to CASSLDRGSETQYF.

The rearrangement uses TRBV30 and TRBJ1-6; unclear D gene. The V end was cut by 2 bases, the J end by 10 bases, with 24 bases between. CDR3 length: 17 amino acids. In germline, CDR1 is GTSNPN, CDR2 SVGIG (reference sequence). The CDR3 spells CAWSPAGREPHRSPLHF. For the CDR3, the DNA is TGTGCCTGGAGTCCGGCTGGGAGGGAGCCTCATAGGTCACCCCTCCACTTT.

The V call is TRBV5-5, the J call TRBJ2-7, with 10 bases aligning to TRBD1. The V and J ends lost 6 bases and 6 bases, in that order; junction bases with no gene match: 12. Germline CDR1 SGHKS, CDR2 YYEKEE (reference sequence). The CDR3 is made up of 15 amino acids. The CDR3 DNA follows: TGTGCCAGCACCCTGTTTCCGGGACAGGGGTCCGAGCAGTACTTC. This codes for CASTLFPGQGSEQYF.

The chain combines TRBV7-2 with TRBJ2-3, with D possibly matching TRBD1 (6 bases). Germline CDR1 is SGHTA and CDR2 is FQGNSA. The CDR3 contains 14 residues. Trimming took 4 bases from V and 2 from J, leaving 10 bases between them. CDR3 region: CASSSGHSTDTQYF. CDR3 sequence (DNA): TGTGCCAGCAGCTCGGGACACTCCACAGATACGCAGTATTTT.

This clone was observed a few times. The chain joins TRBV5-1 to TRBJ2-1, with 7 bases matching TRBD2. CDR1 and CDR2 (germline): SGHRS, YFSETQ. The trim removed 0 bases at V and 4 bases at J, leaving 4 bases unmatched. The CDR3 covers 15 residues. Written as DNA, the CDR3 is TGCGCCAGCAGCTTGGAGGCGGGAGCTTACAATGAGCAGTTCTTC. This sequence encodes CASSLEAGAYNEQFF.

The chain is built from TRBV6-5 and TRBJ1-6; D is unresolved. V was clipped by 3 bases and J by 0 bases, with 9 bases between them. This CDR3 is 16 amino acids long. Germline V gene lookup returns CDR1 MNHEY and CDR2 SVGAGI. As DNA, the CDR3 is TGTGCCAGCAGTTATATTCTGAGCTCCTATAATTCACCCCTCCACTTT. Protein product: CASSYILSSYNSPLHF.

This chain joins TRBV10-3 and TRBJ1-1; the D gene is possibly TRBD1 (6 bases). Germline loops: CDR1 ENHRY, CDR2 SYGVKD. CDR3 length equals 14 residues. Trimming cost V 2 bases and J 1 base, with 8 bases left between them. CDR3 sequence reads: CAISETTGNTEAFF. The CDR3 nucleotides read TGTGCCATCAGTGAGACGACAGGGAACACTGAAGCTTTCTTT.

As concerns this clone: At one end the junction does not follow the germline gene, possibly because of a read error. This rearrangement joins TRBV7-7 to TRBJ2-2; tentative D call: TRBD2 (5 bases). Germline V gene sequence: CDR1 SSHAT, CDR2 FNYEAQ (reference sequence). The CDR3 extends over 13 amino acids. CDR3 bases: TGTGCTAGCAGCCAGGAGGAGGCCGGGGAGCTGTTTTTT. Translating gives CASSQEEAGELFF.

The CDR3 sequence: CASSDGDRGYTEAFF. CDR3 DNA sequence: TGTGCCAGCAGTGATGGGGACAGGGGCTACACTGAAGCTTTCTTT. The chain employs TRBV6-1 and TRBJ1-1; 10 bases match TRBD1. The length of the CDR3 is 15 residues. J was trimmed by 3 bases and V by 3 bases; bases with no gene match: 4. Germline assignment: CDR1 MNHNS and CDR2 SASEGT.

The rearrangement joins TRBV2 to TRBJ2-7; a weak D match, TRBD1 (6 bases). Germline V lookup: CDR1 SNHLY, CDR2 FYNNEI. This CDR3 is 16 amino acids long. V was pared by 1 base and J by 2 bases, with 15 bases between. This CDR3 is CASSEGQGQIAYEQYF. CDR3 bases: TGTGCCAGCAGTGAAGGCCAGGGGCAGATTGCCTACGAGCAGTACTTC.

J is TRBJ1-2 and V is TRBV5-4, with TRBD1 matching 9 bases. After removal of 2 bases from V and 6 bases from J, the junction contained 8 bases not matched to a gene. CDR1 is SGHNT, CDR2 YYREEE, per germline (reference sequence). The CDR3 sequence is 15 residues long. This chain's CDR3 is CASSFDPGQGNGYTF. CDR3 nucleotides: TGTGCCAGCAGCTTTGACCCGGGACAGGGAAATGGCTACACCTTC.